A single sample gave rise to the 9 T cell receptor beta chains below, sequenced in a study of blood T cells in healthy people across ages. Next came a second PCR, run for roughly 6 to 11 cycles, which used a sample-barcoded 5' primer along with a J-beta primer mix. Using its own MiXCR run on the 5' RACE reads, TCRdb lists one record per CDR3 protein. The sample lists around 1.5 million distinct CDR3 sequences, 42% occurring once. Sequenced input: blood. The receptors shown here come from a woman between 18 and 30 years old in good health.

This rearrangement joins TRBV10-3 to TRBJ2-1; D ambiguous. The J call may not be correct, given that the DNA end is closer to TRBJ2-7. The CDR3 runs 14 residues. The germline gives CDR1 ENHRY, CDR2 SYGVKD. CDR3: CAIRTPSVGNEQYF. Here the CDR3 DNA reads TGTGCCATCAGGACCCCTTCTGTTGGTAATGAGCAGTACTTC.

The chain links TRBV10-3 to TRBJ1-1, with TRBD1 matching over 7 bases. V shed 0 bases and J 2 bases; nucleotides not matched to a gene: 6. This CDR3 has 16 residues. Germline V gene data show CDR1 as ENHRY and CDR2 as SYGVKD. The CDR3 is CAISESIQGYNTEAFF. The CDR3 DNA reads as TGTGCCATCAGTGAGTCTATACAGGGGTATAACACTGAAGCTTTCTTT.

This clonotype has more than one count but fewer than ten. The genes are TRBV25-1 and TRBJ1-2, with 7 bases identical to TRBD1. V trimming: 9 bases; J trimming: 3 bases; junction bases outside the gene matches: 19. Germline CDR1 is MGHDK and CDR2 is SYGVNS. This CDR3 is 17 amino acids long. The CDR3 region has the DNA TGTGCCAGTGGTGGCTGGGCAGGGGGAGTGAGTGACTATGGCTACACCTTC. It yields the protein CASGGWAGGVSDYGYTF.

The rearrangement joins TRBV20-1 to TRBJ2-1; unclear D gene. Deletions cut 1 base from V and 11 bases from J, with 12 bases between. Germline-derived CDR1 and CDR2 are DFQATT and SNEGSKA (reference sequence). The length of the CDR3 is 12 residues. The CDR3 is CSARVGSPQQFF. The CDR3 nucleotides read TGCAGTGCTAGAGTCGGATCGCCCCAGCAGTTCTTC.

The chain employs TRBV30 and TRBJ2-1, with 8 positions matching TRBD1. J gave up 7 bases and V 5 bases, and 10 bases lay outside the gene matches. Germline V lookup: CDR1 GTSNPN, CDR2 SVGIG (reference sequence). CDR3 length: 14 residues. The CDR3 spells CAWLTGTGENEQFF. CDR3 nucleotides: TGTGCCTGGCTGACCGGGACAGGAGAAAATGAGCAGTTCTTC. The variable domain in full, with the rest retrieved from reference TRBV30 and TRBJ2-1, is SQTIHQWPATLVQPVGSPLSLECTVEGTSNPNLYWYRQAAGRGLQLLFYSVGIGQISSEVPQNLSASRPQDRQFILSSKKLLLSDSGFYLCAWLTGTGENEQFFGPGTRLTVL.

The V call is TRBV27, the J call TRBJ2-5; no clear D gene. The CDR3 contains 13 residues. CDR1 is MNHEY, CDR2 SMNVEV, per germline (reference sequence). Trimming removed 2 bases from V and 3 bases from J, with 7 bases in between. The CDR3 protein is CASSLVQKETQYF. CDR3 DNA: TGTGCCAGCAGTTTAGTACAGAAAGAGACCCAGTACTTC.

Ten or more counts support this clonotype. The genes are TRBV5-1 and TRBJ2-1; D is undetermined. Trimming removed 1 base at V and 6 bases at J, with 5 bases between. The CDR3 is made up of 12 amino acids. CDR1 and CDR2 from the germline V gene are SGHRS and YFSETQ. CDR3 sequence: CASSLPSNEQFF. The CDR3 coding sequence is TGCGCCAGCAGCTTGCCTTCCAATGAGCAGTTCTTC.

This clonotype has a count of ten or more. The rearrangement uses TRBV7-9 and TRBJ2-5; no clear D gene. The J call may be incorrect, as the DNA end agrees better with TRBJ2-7. There are 11 residues in the CDR3. The germline V gene has CDR1 SEHNR and CDR2 FQNEAQ (reference sequence). CDR3: CASSSWGEQYF. The CDR3 DNA reads TGTGCCAGCAGCTCGTGGGGCGAGCAGTACTTC.

The sample holds a few counts of this clonotype. The V call is TRBV29-1, the J call TRBJ2-1; D not resolved. Germline CDR1 and CDR2: SQVTM and ANQGSEA. The CDR3 is made up of 14 amino acids. V was trimmed by 3 bases and J by 2 bases, leaving 11 bases between them. CDR3 amino acids: CSVDTAWAYNEQFF. The CDR3 coding sequence is TGCAGCGTTGATACAGCTTGGGCCTACAATGAGCAGTTCTTC.